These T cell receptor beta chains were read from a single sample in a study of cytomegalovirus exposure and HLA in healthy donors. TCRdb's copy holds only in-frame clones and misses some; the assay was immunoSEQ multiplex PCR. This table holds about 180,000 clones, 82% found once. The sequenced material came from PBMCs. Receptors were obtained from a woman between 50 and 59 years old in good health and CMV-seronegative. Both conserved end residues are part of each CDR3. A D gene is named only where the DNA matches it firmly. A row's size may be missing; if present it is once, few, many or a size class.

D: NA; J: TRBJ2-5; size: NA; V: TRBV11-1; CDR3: CASSLGPVRVQETQYF; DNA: TGTGCCAGCAGCTTGGGTCCAGTCAGGGTTCAAGAGACCCAGTACTTC
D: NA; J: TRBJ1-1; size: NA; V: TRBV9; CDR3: CASSDLTGSGEAFF; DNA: TGTGCCAGCAGCGATTTAACAGGGAGTGGTGAAGCTTTCTTT
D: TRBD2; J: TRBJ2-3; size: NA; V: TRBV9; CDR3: CASSGRGLPSTDTQYF; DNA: TGTGCCAGCAGCGGAAGGGGACTACCCAGCACAGATACGCAGTATTTT
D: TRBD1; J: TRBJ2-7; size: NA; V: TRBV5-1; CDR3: CASSLDRAGEQYF; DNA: TGCGCCAGCAGCCTCGACAGGGCGGGCGAGCAGTACTTC
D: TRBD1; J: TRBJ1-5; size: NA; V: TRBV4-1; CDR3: CASSQGQGAWSQPQHF; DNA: TGCGCCAGCAGCCAAGGTCAGGGGGCTTGGAGTCAGCCCCAGCATTTT
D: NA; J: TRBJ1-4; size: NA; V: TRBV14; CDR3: CASSQGHRVATNEKLFF; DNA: TGTGCCAGCAGCCAAGGCCACAGGGTAGCAACTAATGAAAAACTGTTTTTT
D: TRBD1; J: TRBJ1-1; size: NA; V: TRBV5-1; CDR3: CASSFNPGTGAPEAFF; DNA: TGCGCCAGCAGCTTTAATCCCGGGACAGGGGCCCCTGAAGCTTTCTTT
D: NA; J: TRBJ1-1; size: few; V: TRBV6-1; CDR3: CATSDNVNTEAFF; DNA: TGTGCCACCTCGGACAACGTGAACACTGAAGCTTTCTTT
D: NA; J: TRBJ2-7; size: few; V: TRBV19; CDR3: CASSTTGLYEQYF; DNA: TGTGCCAGTAGTACGACAGGACTCTACGAGCAGTACTTC
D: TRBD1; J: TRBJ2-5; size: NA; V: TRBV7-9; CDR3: CASSLTGQGTEAQYF; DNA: TGTGCCAGCAGCTTAACGGGACAGGGGACGGAGGCCCAGTACTTC
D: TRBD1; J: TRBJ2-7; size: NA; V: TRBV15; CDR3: CATSVGQRYEQYF; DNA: TGTGCCACCAGTGTGGGACAGAGATACGAGCAGTACTTC
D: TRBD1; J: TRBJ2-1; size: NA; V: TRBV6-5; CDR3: CASSTPGTAYNEQFF; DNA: TGTGCCAGCAGTACTCCCGGGACAGCCTACAATGAGCAGTTCTTC
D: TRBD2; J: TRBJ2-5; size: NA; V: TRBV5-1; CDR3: CASSPGTSGPEETQYF; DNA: TGCGCCAGCAGCCCGGGGACTAGCGGACCAGAAGAGACCCAGTACTTC
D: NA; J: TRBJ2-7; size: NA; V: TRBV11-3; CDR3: CASSWTDTYEQYF; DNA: TGTGCCAGCAGTTGGACTGACACCTACGAGCAGTACTTC
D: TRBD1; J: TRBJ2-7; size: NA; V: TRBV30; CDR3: CAWSTGQGFYEQYF; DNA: TGTGCCTGGAGTACGGGACAGGGGTTCTACGAGCAGTACTTC
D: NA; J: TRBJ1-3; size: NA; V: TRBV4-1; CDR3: CASSLTGSGNTIYF; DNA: TGCGCCAGCAGTCTAACAGGGTCTGGAAACACCATATATTTT
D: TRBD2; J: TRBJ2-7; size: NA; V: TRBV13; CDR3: CASSPAPLAGEPYEQYF; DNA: TGTGCCAGCAGCCCCGCCCCCCTAGCGGGGGAACCCTACGAGCAGTACTTC
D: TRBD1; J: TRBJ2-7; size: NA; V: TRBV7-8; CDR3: CASSLAGAGGGYEQYF; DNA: TGTGCCAGCAGCTTAGCGGGGGCAGGGGGCGGGTACGAGCAGTACTTC
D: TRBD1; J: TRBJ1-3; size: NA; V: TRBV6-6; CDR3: CASSPDRGAGNTIYF; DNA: TGTGCCAGCAGTCCCGACAGGGGGGCTGGAAACACCATATATTTT
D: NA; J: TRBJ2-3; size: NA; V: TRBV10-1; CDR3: CASSEVAASTDTQYF; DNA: TGCGCCAGCAGTGAAGTGGCCGCTAGCACAGATACGCAGTATTTT
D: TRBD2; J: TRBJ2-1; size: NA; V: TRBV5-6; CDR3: CASSLGTGGSHEQFF; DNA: TGTGCCAGCAGCTTGGGGACGGGGGGATCGCATGAGCAGTTCTTC
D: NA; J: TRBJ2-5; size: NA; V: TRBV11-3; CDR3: CASSKGGRETQYF; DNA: TGTGCCAGCAGCAAAGGTGGGCGAGAGACCCAGTACTTC
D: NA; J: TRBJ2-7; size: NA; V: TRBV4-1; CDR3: CASSQGIYYEQYF; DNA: TGCGCCAGCAGCCAAGGCATCTACTACGAGCAGTACTTC
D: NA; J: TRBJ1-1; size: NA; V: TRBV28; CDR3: CASTYRRNTEAFF; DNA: TGTGCCAGCACCTATCGTAGGAACACTGAAGCTTTCTTT
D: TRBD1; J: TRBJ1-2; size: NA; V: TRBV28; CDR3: CASSLQGAPEGYTF; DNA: TGTGCCAGCAGTTTACAGGGGGCCCCGGAAGGCTACACCTTC
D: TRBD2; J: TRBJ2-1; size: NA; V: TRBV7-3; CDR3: CASSPRMSGMSPSNNEQFF; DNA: TGTGCCAGCAGCCCCCGGATGAGCGGGATGAGTCCATCGAACAATGAGCAGTTCTTC
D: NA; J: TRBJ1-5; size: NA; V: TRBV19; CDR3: CASNRVNQPQHF; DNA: TGTGCCAGTAATCGGGTCAATCAGCCCCAGCATTTT
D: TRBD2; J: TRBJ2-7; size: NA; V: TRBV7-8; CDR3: CASSLEDFGGYEQYF; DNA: TGTGCCAGCAGCTTAGAGGACTTCGGGGGGTACGAGCAGTACTTC
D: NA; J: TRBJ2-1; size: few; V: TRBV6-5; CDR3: CASSLGAGLYDEQFF; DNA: TGTGCCAGCAGTCTGGGCGCGGGGCTATACGATGAGCAGTTCTTC
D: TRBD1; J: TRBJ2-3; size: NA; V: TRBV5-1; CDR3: CASAPGTGDTDTQYF; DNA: TGCGCCAGCGCTCCGGGGACAGGGGACACAGATACGCAGTATTTT
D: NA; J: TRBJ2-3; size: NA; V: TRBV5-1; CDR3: CASSLDRGDTDTQYF; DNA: TGCGCCAGCAGCTTGGATCGGGGAGACACAGATACGCAGTATTTT
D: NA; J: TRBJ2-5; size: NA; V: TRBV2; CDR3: CASSGLGRRETQYF; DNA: TGTGCCAGCAGCGGTTTGGGTCGGAGGGAGACCCAGTACTTC
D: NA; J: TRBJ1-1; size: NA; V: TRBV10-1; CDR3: CASSRDRNTEAFF; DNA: TGCGCCAGCAGCCGAGACAGAAACACTGAAGCTTTCTTT
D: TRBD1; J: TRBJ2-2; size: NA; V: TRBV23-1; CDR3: CASSQISRTGVAGELFF; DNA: TGCGCCAGCAGTCAAATTAGTCGGACAGGGGTCGCCGGGGAGCTGTTTTTT
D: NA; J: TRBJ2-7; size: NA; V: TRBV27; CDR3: CASSLLGVSEQYF; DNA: TGTGCCAGCAGTTTACTAGGAGTATCTGAGCAGTACTTC
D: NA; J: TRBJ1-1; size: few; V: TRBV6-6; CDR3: CASTDTNTEAFF; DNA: TGTGCCAGCACCGACACTAACACTGAAGCTTTCTTT
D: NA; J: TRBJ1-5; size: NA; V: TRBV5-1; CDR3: CASSLEQNQPQHF; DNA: TGCGCCAGCAGCTTGGAACAGAATCAGCCCCAGCATTTT
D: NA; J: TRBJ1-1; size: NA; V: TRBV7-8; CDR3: CASILGLYRVDTEAFF; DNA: TGTGCCAGCATCTTAGGACTTTACAGGGTTGACACTGAAGCTTTCTTT
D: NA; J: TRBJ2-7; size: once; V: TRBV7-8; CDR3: CASYNPGSGGYEQYF; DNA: TGTGCCAGTTACAACCCCGGCAGCGGAGGCTACGAGCAGTACTTC
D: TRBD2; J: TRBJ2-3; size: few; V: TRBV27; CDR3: CASSHRLAGADTQYF; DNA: TGTGCCAGCAGTCACCGGCTCGCGGGGGCAGATACGCAGTATTTT
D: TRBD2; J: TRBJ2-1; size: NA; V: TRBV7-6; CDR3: CASSLWSGGQIEQFF; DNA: TGTGCCAGCAGCTTATGGTCGGGGGGGCAGATTGAGCAGTTCTTC
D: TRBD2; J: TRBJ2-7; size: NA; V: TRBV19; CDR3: CASSTQAGGSYEQYF; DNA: TGTGCCAGTAGTACGCAAGCGGGGGGTTCCTACGAGCAGTACTTC
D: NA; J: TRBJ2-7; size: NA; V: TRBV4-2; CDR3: CASSQQDMGSYEQYF; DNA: TGTGCCAGCAGCCAGCAGGACATGGGGTCCTACGAGCAGTACTTC
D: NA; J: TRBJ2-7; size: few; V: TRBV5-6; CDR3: CASSIGLSYEQYF; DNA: TGTGCCAGCAGCATCGGACTTTCCTACGAGCAGTACTTC
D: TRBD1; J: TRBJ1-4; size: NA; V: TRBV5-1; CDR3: CASRQGAREKLFF; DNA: TGCGCCAGCCGACAGGGGGCTCGGGAAAAACTGTTTTTT
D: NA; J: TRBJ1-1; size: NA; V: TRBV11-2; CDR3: CASSPQAGPVEAFF; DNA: TGTGCCAGCAGCCCCCAGGCGGGTCCAGTTGAAGCTTTCTTT
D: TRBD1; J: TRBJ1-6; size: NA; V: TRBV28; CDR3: CASNPGQTHNSPLHF; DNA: TGTGCCAGCAACCCGGGACAGACACATAATTCACCCCTCCACTTT
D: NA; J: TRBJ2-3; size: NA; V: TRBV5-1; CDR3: CASSLGTSTDTQYF; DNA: TGCGCCAGCAGCTTGGGAACTAGCACAGATACGCAGTATTTT
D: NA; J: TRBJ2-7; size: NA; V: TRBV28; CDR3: CASRPGGPYEQYF; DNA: TGTGCCAGCAGGCCAGGGGGGCCCTACGAGCAGTACTTC
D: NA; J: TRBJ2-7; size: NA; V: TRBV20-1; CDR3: CSAQDPHEQYF; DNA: TGCAGTGCACAGGACCCCCACGAGCAGTACTTC
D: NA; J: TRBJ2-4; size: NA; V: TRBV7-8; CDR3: CASSLQGGILAKNIQYF; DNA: TGTGCCAGCAGCTTACAGGGGGGTATCTTAGCCAAAAACATTCAGTACTTC
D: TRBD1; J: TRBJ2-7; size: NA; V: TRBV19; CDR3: CASSGRDRSYEQYF; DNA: TGTGCCAGTAGTGGCCGGGACAGGTCCTACGAGCAGTACTTC
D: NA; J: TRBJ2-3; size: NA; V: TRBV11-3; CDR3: CASSLGRGDTQYF; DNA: TGTGCCAGCAGCTTAGGACGAGGAGATACGCAGTATTTT
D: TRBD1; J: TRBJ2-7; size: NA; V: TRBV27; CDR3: CASSSANIRDRSYEQYF; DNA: TGTGCCAGCAGTTCCGCAAACATCCGGGACAGGTCCTACGAGCAGTACTTC
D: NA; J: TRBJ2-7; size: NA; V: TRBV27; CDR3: CASSPAGTYEQYF; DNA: TGTGCCAGCAGTCCCGCGGGGACCTACGAGCAGTACTTC
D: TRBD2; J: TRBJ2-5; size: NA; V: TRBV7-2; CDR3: CASSSRLAGGRETQYF; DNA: TGTGCCAGCAGCTCACGACTAGCGGGGGGCCGGGAGACCCAGTACTTC
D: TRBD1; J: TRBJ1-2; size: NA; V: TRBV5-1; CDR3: CASSTRSGQGGAIVYGYTF; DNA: TGCGCCAGCAGCACACGATCCGGACAGGGGGGTGCGATCGTCTATGGCTACACCTTC
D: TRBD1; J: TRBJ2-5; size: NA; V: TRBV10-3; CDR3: CAISDLGQGQTQYF; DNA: TGTGCCATCAGTGACCTGGGACAGGGTCAGACCCAGTACTTC